This T cell receptor (beta chain) was identified in a study of T cell responses to AZD1222 COVID-19 vaccine. Study-level results: Spike-wide vaccine-associated CD4 TCRs dominated at 160-218 and 743-854.

Clones were read by immunoSEQ multiplex PCR, and TCRdb kept only the in-frame ones, dropping some. The sample carries about 100,000 clones, 87% recorded once. This clone was seen only once. Antigen: not known. CDR3 length: 13 amino acids. The ends were cut back, 8 bases at V and 4 bases at J, with 12 bases in the middle. Germline-derived CDR1 and CDR2 are MNHEY and SMNVEV (reference sequence). This clonotype was sampled from an adult who received the AZD1222 COVID-19 vaccine. The sequencing here drew on peripheral blood, taken 28 days after the second AZD1222 dose. The rearrangement links TRBV27 to TRBJ2-1, with unresolved D. The CDR3 region has the DNA TGTGCCAGCGGAAACTTAGTATACAATGAGCAGTTCTTC. Its protein is CASGNLVYNEQFF.